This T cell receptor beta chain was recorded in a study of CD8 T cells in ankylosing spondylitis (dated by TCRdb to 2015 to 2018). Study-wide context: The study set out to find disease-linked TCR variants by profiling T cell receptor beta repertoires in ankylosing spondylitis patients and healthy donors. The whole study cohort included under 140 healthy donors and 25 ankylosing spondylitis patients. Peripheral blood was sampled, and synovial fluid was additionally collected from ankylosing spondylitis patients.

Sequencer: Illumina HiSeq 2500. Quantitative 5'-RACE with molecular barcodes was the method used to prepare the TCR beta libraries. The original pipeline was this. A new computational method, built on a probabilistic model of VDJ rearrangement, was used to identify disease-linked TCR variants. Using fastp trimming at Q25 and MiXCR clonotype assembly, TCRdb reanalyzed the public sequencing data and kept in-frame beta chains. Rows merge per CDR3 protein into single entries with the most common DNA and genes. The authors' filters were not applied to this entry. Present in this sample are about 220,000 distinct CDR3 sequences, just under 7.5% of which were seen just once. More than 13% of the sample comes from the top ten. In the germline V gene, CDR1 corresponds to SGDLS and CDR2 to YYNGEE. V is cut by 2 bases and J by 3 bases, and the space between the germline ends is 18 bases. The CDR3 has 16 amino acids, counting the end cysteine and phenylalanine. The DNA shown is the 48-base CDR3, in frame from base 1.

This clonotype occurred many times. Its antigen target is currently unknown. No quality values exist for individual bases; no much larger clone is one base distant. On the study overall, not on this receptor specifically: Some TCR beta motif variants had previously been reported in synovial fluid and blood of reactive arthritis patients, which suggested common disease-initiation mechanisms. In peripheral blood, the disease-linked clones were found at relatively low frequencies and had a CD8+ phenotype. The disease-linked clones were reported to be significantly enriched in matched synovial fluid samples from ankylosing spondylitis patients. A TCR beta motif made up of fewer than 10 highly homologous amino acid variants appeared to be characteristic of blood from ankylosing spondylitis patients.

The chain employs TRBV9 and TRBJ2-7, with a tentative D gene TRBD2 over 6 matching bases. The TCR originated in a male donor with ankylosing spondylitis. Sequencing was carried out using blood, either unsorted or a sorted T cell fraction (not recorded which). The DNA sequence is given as TGTGCCAGCAGCGTGTTTTCGACTAGTTCTCTCTACGAGCAGTACTTC. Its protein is CASSVFSTSSLYEQYF.